Following are 10 T cell receptor beta chains from one sample sequenced in a study of cytomegalovirus exposure and HLA in healthy donors. The PCR contained 60 Vbeta and 13 Jbeta primers. The repertoire was sequenced with immunoSEQ multiplex PCR; TCRdb's copy has only in-frame clones and lacks some. Of 90,000 to 150,000 clones detected, more than 65% appear once; the ten largest clones hold approximately 5.5%. Sequenced input: PBMCs. These receptors were obtained from a man younger than 35 in good health and CMV-seropositive.

This clone was found a few times. V gene TRBV19 combines with J gene TRBJ2-7, with 9 nucleotides matching TRBD1. V dropped 7 bases and J dropped 3; count of bases not matched to a gene: 7. The CDR3 sequence is 14 residues long. Germline V CDR1 and CDR2: LNHDA, SQIVND (reference sequence). CDR3 sequence (DNA): TGTGCCAGTACCGTGGGACAGGGCGGCTACGAGCAGTACTTC. Translating it yields CASTVGQGGYEQYF.

V gene TRBV27 combines with J gene TRBJ2-3; D remains unclear. V lost 1 base and J lost 2, with 7 bases in between. This CDR3 is 14 amino acids long. Germline V gives CDR1 MNHEY, CDR2 SMNVEV (reference sequence). CDR3 DNA: TGTGCCAGCAGTTTATACTCTGCCACAGATACGCAGTATTTT. It specifies CASSLYSATDTQYF.

V is TRBV6-6 and J is TRBJ2-1; maybe TRBD1 (6 bases). The length of the CDR3 is 13 residues. V was cut by 8 bases and J by 1 base, with 9 bases left in between. Germline CDR1 and CDR2: MNHNY and SVGAGI (reference sequence). The CDR3 loop is CASEGDSYNEQFF. Written as DNA, the CDR3 is TGTGCCAGCGAGGGGGATTCCTACAATGAGCAGTTCTTC.

The chain has TRBV5-4 and TRBJ2-7, with D possibly TRBD2 on 6 matching bases. Per the germline V gene, CDR1 is SGHNT and CDR2 is YYREEE (reference sequence). The CDR3 spans 12 residues. V was cut by 5 bases and J by 6 bases, with 12 bases left in between. The CDR3 DNA reads as TGTGCCAGCAGTTTGCCGGGAGTCGAGCAGTACTTC. Translation: CASSLPGVEQYF.

This clone occurred a few times. This rearrangement joins TRBV7-8 to TRBJ2-7; D may be TRBD2 (5 bases). Trimming pared 2 bases from V and 0 bases from J, leaving 8 bases between. Germline CDR1 reads SGHVS; CDR2 reads FQNEAQ. The CDR3 has 14 amino acids. This CDR3 reads CASSLQRFSYEQYF. The CDR3 DNA sequence: TGTGCCAGCAGCTTACAGCGGTTCTCCTACGAGCAGTACTTC.

J is TRBJ1-1 and V is TRBV7-3; 8 bases line up with TRBD1. The ends lost 0 bases at V and 11 bases at J; junction bases unmatched: 14. Germline V lookup: CDR1 SGHTA, CDR2 FQGTGA. The CDR3 has 16 residues. The CDR3 DNA follows: TGTGCCAGCAGCTTAACCCAAACTCAGGGGGCAATTAGGGCTTTCTTT. It encodes CASSLTQTQGAIRAFF.

This clone was observed once. V usage is TRBV4-2 and J usage is TRBJ2-3, with a weak D call TRBD1 (6 bases). Germline values: CDR1 LGHNA, CDR2 YNFKEQ. This CDR3 has 15 amino acids. Deletions cut 0 bases from V and 5 bases from J, with 12 bases between. The CDR3 region has the DNA TGTGCCAGCAGCCAAGACAGGGGCGCTGGAGATACGCAGTATTTT. Amino acid sequence: CASSQDRGAGDTQYF.

Note on this clone: This same CDR3 is encoded by further DNA sequences in the sample. The chain employs TRBV6-4 and TRBJ2-3, with TRBD1 identical over 7 bases. The CDR3 consists of 13 residues. With V trimmed by 6 bases and J by 3 bases, 3 bases remained unmatched. CDR1 is MRHNA and CDR2 is SNTAGT in the germline V gene. CDR3 nucleotide sequence: TGTGCCAGCAGCGACAGGGAGACAGATACGCAGTATTTT. Protein product: CASSDRETDTQYF.

The V gene is TRBV30, the J gene TRBJ2-1, with 10 nucleotides matching TRBD1. The CDR3 is 14 residues long. The germline V gene encodes CDR1 GTSNPN and CDR2 SVGIG (reference sequence). Trimming took 8 bases from V and 7 from J; bases not matched to a gene: 11. CDR3 nucleotides: TGTGCCGTTTCACCCGGGACAGGGGATAATGAGCAGTTCTTC. It translates to CAVSPGTGDNEQFF.

The V call is TRBV7-3, the J call TRBJ2-1; a weak D match, TRBD2 (6 bases). The V end lost 4 bases, the J end lost 8 bases, and 9 bases lay between the germline ends. Germline CDR1 is SGHTA and CDR2 is FQGTGA. CDR3 length equals 12 residues. CDR3: CASSSEGYEQFF. The CDR3 DNA is TGTGCCAGCAGCTCGGAGGGCTATGAGCAGTTCTTC.